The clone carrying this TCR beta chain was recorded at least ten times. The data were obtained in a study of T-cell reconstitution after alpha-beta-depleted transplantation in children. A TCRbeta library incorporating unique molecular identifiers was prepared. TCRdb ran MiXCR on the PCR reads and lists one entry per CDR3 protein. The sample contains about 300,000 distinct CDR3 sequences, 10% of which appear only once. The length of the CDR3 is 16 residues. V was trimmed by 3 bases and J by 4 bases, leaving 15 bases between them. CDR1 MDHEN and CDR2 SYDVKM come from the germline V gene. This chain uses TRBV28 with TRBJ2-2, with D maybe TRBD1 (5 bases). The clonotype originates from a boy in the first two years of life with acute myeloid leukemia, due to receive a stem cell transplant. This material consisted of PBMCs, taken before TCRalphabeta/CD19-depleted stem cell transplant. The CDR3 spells CASSFRAPNPTGELFF. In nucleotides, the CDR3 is TGTGCCAGCAGTTTCAGGGCCCCAAACCCCACCGGGGAGCTGTTTTTT.